The clone carrying this TCR beta chain was observed a handful of times. In the PCR, 60 Vbeta and 13 Jbeta primers were used. Repertoires were generated with immunoSEQ multiplex PCR, while TCRdb's copy carries only in-frame clones and drops some. The sample has about 200,000 clones; about 79% are singletons. The data were obtained in a study of cytomegalovirus exposure and HLA in healthy donors. Trimming removed 6 bases at V and 1 base at J, with 9 bases between. This CDR3 contains 13 residues. Germline lookup yields CDR1 MNHEY and CDR2 SMNVEV (reference sequence). The gene calls are TRBV27 and TRBJ1-1; D is unresolved. The sequencing sample was made of PBMCs. This TCR derives from a boy younger than 10 in good health and CMV-seronegative. In nucleotides, the CDR3 is TGTGCCAGCAGCTATACAGAGAACACTGAAGCTTTCTTT. Its translation is CASSYTENTEAFF.